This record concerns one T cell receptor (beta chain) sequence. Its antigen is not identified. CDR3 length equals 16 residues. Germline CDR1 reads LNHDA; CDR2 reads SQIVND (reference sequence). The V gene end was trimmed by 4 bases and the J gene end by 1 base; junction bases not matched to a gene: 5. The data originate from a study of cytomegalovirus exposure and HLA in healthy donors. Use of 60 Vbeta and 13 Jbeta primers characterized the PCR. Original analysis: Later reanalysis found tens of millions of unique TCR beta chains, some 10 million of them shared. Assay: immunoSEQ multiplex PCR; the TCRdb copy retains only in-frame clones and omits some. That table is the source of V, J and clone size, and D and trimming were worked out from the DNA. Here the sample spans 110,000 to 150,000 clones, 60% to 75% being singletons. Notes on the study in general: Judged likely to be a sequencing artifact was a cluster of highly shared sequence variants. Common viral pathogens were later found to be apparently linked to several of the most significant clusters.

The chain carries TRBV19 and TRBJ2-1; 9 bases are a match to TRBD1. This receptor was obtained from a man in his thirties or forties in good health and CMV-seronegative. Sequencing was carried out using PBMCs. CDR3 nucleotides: TGTGCCAGTAGTACCCACAGGGGGCAATCCTACAATGAGCAGTTCTTC. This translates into CASSTHRGQSYNEQFF.